This T cell receptor (beta chain) derives from a study of blood T cell repertoires in COVID-19. The method was immunoSEQ multiplex PCR; TCRdb's version includes in-frame clones alone and lacks a portion of them. The table has some 250,000 clones, approximately 90% seen once. CDR1 and CDR2 (germline): SGHDN, FVKESK. Deletions cut 0 bases from V and 4 bases from J, with 12 bases between. The CDR3 totals 15 residues. The sequenced sample was PBMCs or T cells enriched from blood (not recorded which). The sequence was obtained from a man between 40 and 49 years old who had recovered from COVID-19. V is TRBV14 and J is TRBJ1-2, with D possibly matching TRBD1 (5 bases). The CDR3 coding sequence is TGTGCCAGCAGCCAAGATCTCAGGGAGGCCTATGGCTACACCTTC. Protein sequence: CASSQDLREAYGYTF.